Presented here are 19 T cell receptor beta chains from one specimen sequenced in a study of blood T cell repertoires in COVID-19. TCRdb's table, derived via immunoSEQ multiplex PCR, lists solely in-frame clones and lacks some. The sample has about 57,000 clones; about 91% are singletons. Sequencing was performed on peripheral blood. Receptors were obtained from a man aged 55 to 70 with acute or convalescent COVID-19.

V is TRBV9 and J is TRBJ2-1; 10 nucleotides align to TRBD2. V lost 6 bases and J lost 2; bases outside the gene matches: 2. Per the germline V gene, CDR1 is SGDLS and CDR2 is YYNGEE. This CDR3 spans 14 amino acids. This chain's CDR3 is CASKREGPYNEQFF. CDR3 DNA: TGTGCCAGCAAGCGGGAGGGCCCCTACAATGAGCAGTTCTTC.

The chain recombines TRBV5-1 with TRBJ1-4, with D possibly TRBD1 on 5 matching bases. The CDR3 consists of 14 residues. V lost 4 bases and J 0 bases, leaving 7 bases between the germline ends. From germline, CDR1 is SGHRS and CDR2 YFSETQ. CDR3 coding DNA: TGCGCCAGCAGCGGGACTCCAACTAATGAAAAACTGTTTTTT. Encoded protein: CASSGTPTNEKLFF.

This rearrangement joins TRBV19 to TRBJ2-3, with TRBD1 identical over 7 bases. The CDR3 covers 14 residues. Germline lookup yields CDR1 LNHDA and CDR2 SQIVND (reference sequence). V gave up 5 bases and J gave up 1 base; unmatched junction bases: 3. The CDR3 reads CASSAGTGTDTQYF. The CDR3, as DNA: TGTGCCAGTAGTGCCGGGACAGGCACAGATACGCAGTATTTT.

In its sample, this clone was seen a few times. The rearrangement joins TRBV27 to TRBJ2-7, with D maybe TRBD1 (6 bases). From germline, CDR1 is MNHEY and CDR2 SMNVEV (reference sequence). The CDR3 sequence is 14 residues long. V lost 6 bases and J 4 bases, leaving 16 bases between the germline ends. The CDR3 loop reads CASRAGGSIYEQYF. The CDR3 bases are TGTGCCAGCAGAGCTGGGGGCAGCATATACGAGCAGTACTTC.

V gene TRBV4-1 combines with J gene TRBJ2-7; possible D gene TRBD1, 6 bases. Germline CDR1 reads MGHRA; CDR2 reads YSYEKL. V was trimmed by 1 base and J by 3 bases, leaving 25 bases between them. CDR3 length: 19 amino acids. The CDR3 DNA reads as TGCGCCAGCAGCCAAGGGACAGATTTCGGGTATGATACCCACTACGAGCAGTACTTC. This translates into CASSQGTDFGYDTHYEQYF.

V and J are TRBV7-9 and TRBJ2-1; D is possibly TRBD1 (5 bases). The germline V gene has CDR1 SEHNR and CDR2 FQNEAQ (reference sequence). The CDR3 length is 13 residues. V lost 5 bases to trimming and J lost 10 bases, with 15 bases between them. CDR3 protein: CASSTRYRPEQFF. Written as DNA, the CDR3 is TGTGCCAGCAGCACCCGTTACAGGCCCGAGCAGTTCTTC. The full variable domain, with the rest looked up from reference TRBV7-9 and TRBJ2-1, is DTGVSQNPRHKITKRGQNVTFRCDPISEHNRLYWYRQTLGQGPEFLTYFQNEAQLEKSRLLSDRFSAERPKGSFSTLEIQRTEQGDSAMYLCASSTRYRPEQFFGPGTRLTVL.

This chain joins TRBV5-1 and TRBJ2-3, with D perhaps matching TRBD1 (6 bases). Trimming left V 4 bases short and J 5 bases short, with 17 bases between. The length of the CDR3 is 15 residues. Per the germline V gene, CDR1 is SGHRS and CDR2 is YFSETQ. The CDR3: CASSMSEGVGDTQYF. CDR3 coding DNA: TGCGCCAGCAGCATGAGTGAGGGGGTTGGAGATACGCAGTATTTT.

The chain joins TRBV2 to TRBJ2-3; 10 bases are a match to TRBD2. With V trimmed by 5 bases and J by 2 bases, 4 bases remained unmatched. The CDR3 runs 15 residues. Germline V gene lookup returns CDR1 SNHLY and CDR2 FYNNEI. CDR3 DNA sequence: TGTGCCAGCAGTCGGACTAGCGGATACACAGATACGCAGTATTTT. This translates into CASSRTSGYTDTQYF.

This rearrangement joins TRBV19 to TRBJ2-3; 10 bases map to TRBD2. The CDR3 runs 16 residues. Germline CDR1 is LNHDA and CDR2 is SQIVND (reference sequence). V was clipped by 5 bases and J by 0 bases; unmatched bases: 5. For the CDR3, the DNA is TGTGCCAGTAGTGGGACTAGCGATACTAGCACAGATACGCAGTATTTT. It specifies CASSGTSDTSTDTQYF.

CDR3 nucleotide sequence: TGTGCCAGCAGCTTGCAGTCGAGGAGGGAGACCCAGTACTTC. The encoded protein is CASSLQSRRETQYF. The rearrangement joins TRBV5-5 to TRBJ2-5; D may be TRBD2 (5 bases). The V end was cut by 1 base, the J end by 5 bases, with 12 bases between. The CDR3 has 14 residues. The V gene's germline CDR1 is SGHKS and CDR2 YYEKEE (reference sequence). Together with reference TRBV5-5 and TRBJ2-5, the CDR3 gives the full variable domain: DAGVTQSPTHLIKTRGQQVTLRCSPISGHKSVSWYQQVLGQGPQFIFQYYEKEERGRGNFPDRFSARQFPNYSSELNVNALLLGDSALYLCASSLQSRRETQYFGPGTRLLVL.

The chain couples TRBV25-1 to TRBJ2-2; 9 bases are shared with TRBD2. Trimming removed 4 bases from V and 2 bases from J; junction bases left unmatched: 8. This CDR3 region has 17 residues. Germline-derived CDR1 and CDR2 are MGHDK and SYGVNS. CDR3 sequence (DNA): TGTGCCAGCAGTGGTTTAGCGGGAGTGGGAAACACCGGGGAGCTGTTTTTT. It specifies CASSGLAGVGNTGELFF. Full variable domain (rest looked up from reference TRBV25-1 and TRBJ2-2): EADIYQTPRYLVIGTGKKITLECSQTMGHDKMYWYQQDPGMELHLIHYSYGVNSTEKGDLSSESTVSRIRTEHFPLTLESARPSHTSQYLCASSGLAGVGNTGELFFGEGSRLTVL.

Here the CDR3 reads CASSLGQITEAFF. The CDR3 region has the DNA TGTGCCAGCAGCTTAGGACAGATCACTGAAGCTTTCTTT. The rearrangement links TRBV7-9 to TRBJ1-1; the D gene is possibly TRBD1 (5 bases). Germline V gives CDR1 SEHNR, CDR2 FQNEAQ (reference sequence). This CDR3 spans 13 amino acids. Deletions cut 1 base from V and 4 bases from J, with 7 bases between.

The genes are TRBV5-1 and TRBJ2-3; D not certain. This CDR3 has 13 residues. The germline V gene encodes CDR1 SGHRS and CDR2 YFSETQ. Deletions cut 4 bases from V and 4 bases from J, with 10 bases between. The CDR3 coding sequence is TGCGCCAGCAGCACCACTGCGGCAGATACGCAGTATTTT. This codes for CASSTTAADTQYF.

This clone was observed a single time. The chain links TRBV7-9 to TRBJ1-1; perhaps TRBD1 as D (6 bases). Germline CDR1 and CDR2: SEHNR and FQNEAQ (reference sequence). Trimming removed 0 bases from V and 4 bases from J, with 9 bases in between. This CDR3 comprises 14 residues. CDR3 in DNA: TGTGCCAGCAGCTTAGCGGGCAGGGGCACTGAAGCTTTCTTT. Its translation: CASSLAGRGTEAFF. Together with reference TRBV7-9 and TRBJ1-1, the CDR3 gives the full variable domain: DTGVSQNPRHKITKRGQNVTFRCDPISEHNRLYWYRQTLGQGPEFLTYFQNEAQLEKSRLLSDRFSAERPKGSFSTLEIQRTEQGDSAMYLCASSLAGRGTEAFFGQGTRLTVV.

The chain employs TRBV27 and TRBJ1-2; 7 bases align to TRBD1. Unmatched junction bases numbered 10, after V lost 6 bases and J lost 6 bases. This CDR3 contains 14 residues. CDR1 and CDR2 from the germline V gene are MNHEY and SMNVEV (reference sequence). The CDR3 here is CASRLPGGMDGYTF. CDR3 bases: TGTGCCAGCAGACTCCCAGGGGGTATGGATGGCTACACCTTC.

The genes are TRBV5-1 and TRBJ2-6; D gene uncertain. Germline V lookup: CDR1 SGHRS, CDR2 YFSETQ. This CDR3 has 16 amino acids. Trimming stripped 1 base from V and 0 bases from J, with 8 bases between. CDR3 nucleotides: TGCGCCAGCAGCTTGAACTCCAACTCTGGGGCCAACGTCCTGACTTTC. Its protein product is CASSLNSNSGANVLTF. The full variable domain, completed using reference TRBV5-1 and TRBJ2-6, is KAGVTQTPRYLIKTRGQQVTLSCSPISGHRSVSWYQQTPGQGLQFLFEYFSETQRNKGNFPGRFSGRQFSNSRSEMNVSTLELGDSALYLCASSLNSNSGANVLTFGAGSRLTVL.

This rearrangement joins TRBV14 to TRBJ2-3; 7 bases match TRBD2. Germline CDR1 SGHDN, CDR2 FVKESK. The V and J ends lost 7 bases and 4 bases, in that order; junction bases with no gene match: 8. The CDR3 extends over 14 amino acids. CDR3 amino acids: CASTTGRNSDTQYF. The CDR3 bases are TGTGCCAGCACTACCGGGAGGAATTCAGATACGCAGTATTTT.

The rearrangement uses TRBV20-1 and TRBJ1-5; no clear D. Germline V gene sequence: CDR1 DFQATT, CDR2 SNEGSKA (reference sequence). The germline V and J ends were trimmed by 3 bases and 5 bases, with 8 bases remaining between them. This CDR3 spans 12 amino acids. CDR3 region: CSASSGDQPQHF. In DNA form, the CDR3 reads TGCAGTGCTAGTAGCGGGGATCAGCCCCAGCATTTT.

The V and J genes are TRBV29-1 and TRBJ2-1, with D perhaps matching TRBD2 (5 bases). The germline V and J ends were trimmed by 1 base and 12 bases, with 16 bases remaining between them. The CDR3 sequence is 13 residues long. Germline assignment: CDR1 SQVTM and CDR2 ANQGSEA. In nucleotides, the CDR3 is TGCAGCGTTGAAGCCCCCTCGGGATGGGGGCAGTTCTTC. This codes for CSVEAPSGWGQFF.